This T cell receptor beta chain was identified in a study of blood T cell repertoires in COVID-19. The method was immunoSEQ multiplex PCR; TCRdb's version includes in-frame clones alone and lacks a portion of them. Of 98,000 or so clones in the sample, around 64% are singletons; the top ten hold around 1.9%. Germline-derived CDR1 and CDR2 are LGHDT and YNNKEL (reference sequence). The ends lost 5 bases at V and 9 bases at J; junction bases unmatched: 7. CDR3 length: 13 amino acids. Sequenced input: peripheral blood. The chain uses TRBV3-1 (or the pseudogene TRBV3-2) and TRBJ2-3; 8 bases fit TRBD2. This TCR was recovered from a woman in her forties with acute or convalescent COVID-19. CDR3 nucleotides: TGTGCCAGCAGCGAGCGGGGGCTATGGACGCAGTATTTT. Protein product: CASSERGLWTQYF.